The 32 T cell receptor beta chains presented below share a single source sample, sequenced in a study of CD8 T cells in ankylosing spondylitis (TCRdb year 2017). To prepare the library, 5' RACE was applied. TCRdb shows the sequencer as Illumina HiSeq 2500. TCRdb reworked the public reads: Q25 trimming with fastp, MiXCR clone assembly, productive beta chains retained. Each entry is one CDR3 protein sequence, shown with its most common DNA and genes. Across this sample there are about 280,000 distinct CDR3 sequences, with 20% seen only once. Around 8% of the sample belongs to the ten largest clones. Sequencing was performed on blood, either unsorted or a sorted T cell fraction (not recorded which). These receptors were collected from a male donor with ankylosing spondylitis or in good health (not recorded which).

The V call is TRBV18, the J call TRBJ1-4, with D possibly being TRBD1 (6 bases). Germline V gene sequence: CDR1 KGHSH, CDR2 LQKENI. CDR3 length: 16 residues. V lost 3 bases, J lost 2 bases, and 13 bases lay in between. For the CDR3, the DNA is TGTGCCAGCTCACCTTCAACAGGGACGACTAATGAAAAACTGTTTTTT. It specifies CASSPSTGTTNEKLFF.

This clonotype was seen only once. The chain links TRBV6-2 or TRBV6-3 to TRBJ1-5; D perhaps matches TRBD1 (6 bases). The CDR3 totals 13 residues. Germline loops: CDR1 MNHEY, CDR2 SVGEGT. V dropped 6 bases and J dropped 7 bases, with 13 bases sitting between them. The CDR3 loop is CASRQTGLQPQHF. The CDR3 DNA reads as TGTGCCAGCAGGCAAACAGGGCTGCAGCCCCAGCATTTT.

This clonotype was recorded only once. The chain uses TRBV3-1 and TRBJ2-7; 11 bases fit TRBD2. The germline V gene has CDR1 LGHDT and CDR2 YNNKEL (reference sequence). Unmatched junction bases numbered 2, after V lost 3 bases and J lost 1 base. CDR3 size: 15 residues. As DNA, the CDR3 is TGTGCCAGCAGCCAGGGACTAGCGGTTTCCTACGAGCAGTACGTC. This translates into CASSQGLAVSYEQYV.

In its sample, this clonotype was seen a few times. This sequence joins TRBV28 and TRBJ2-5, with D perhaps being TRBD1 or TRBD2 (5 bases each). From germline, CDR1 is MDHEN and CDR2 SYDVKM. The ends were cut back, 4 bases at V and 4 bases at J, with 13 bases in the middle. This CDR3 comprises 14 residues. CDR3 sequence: CASSSSARGETQYF. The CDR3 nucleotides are TGTGCCAGCAGTTCCTCCGCGAGGGGAGAGACCCAGTACTTC. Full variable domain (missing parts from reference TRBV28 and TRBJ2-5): DVKVTQSSRYLVKRTGEKVFLECVQDMDHENMFWYRQDPGLGLRLIYFSYDVKMKEKGDIPEGYSVSREKKERFSLILESASTNQTSMYLCASSSSARGETQYFGPGTRLLVL.

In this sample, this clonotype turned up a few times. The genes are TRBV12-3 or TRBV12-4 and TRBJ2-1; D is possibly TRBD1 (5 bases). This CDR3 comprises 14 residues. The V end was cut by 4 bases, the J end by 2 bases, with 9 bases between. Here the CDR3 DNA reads TGTGCCAGCAGTTGGGGCCGTCCCTACAATGAGCAGTTCTTC. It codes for CASSWGRPYNEQFF.

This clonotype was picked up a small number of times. The CDR3, as DNA: TGCGCCGCCCCCTTGGGGCGGTACAATGAGCAGTTCTTC. Residues: CAAPLGRYNEQFF. The chain recombines TRBV5-1 with TRBJ2-1; tentatively, D is TRBD1 (5 bases). The V gene lost 10 bases and the J gene lost 4 bases, with 15 bases spanning the gap. The CDR3 is 13 residues long. CDR1 and CDR2 (germline): SGHRS, YFSETQ.

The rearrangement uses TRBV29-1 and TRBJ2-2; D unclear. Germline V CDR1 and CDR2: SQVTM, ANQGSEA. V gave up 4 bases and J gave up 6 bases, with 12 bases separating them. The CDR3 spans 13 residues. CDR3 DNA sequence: TGCAGCGTTGGCTCTAGACACGCCGGGGAGCTGTTTTTT. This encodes CSVGSRHAGELFF.

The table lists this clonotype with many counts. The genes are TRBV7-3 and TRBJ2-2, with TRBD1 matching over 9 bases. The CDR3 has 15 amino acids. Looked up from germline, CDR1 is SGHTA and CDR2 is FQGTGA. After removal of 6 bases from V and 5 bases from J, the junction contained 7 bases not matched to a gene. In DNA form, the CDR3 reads TGTGCCAGCAGTTCCCCGGGACAGGGTACCGGGGAGCTGTTTTTT. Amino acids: CASSSPGQGTGELFF.

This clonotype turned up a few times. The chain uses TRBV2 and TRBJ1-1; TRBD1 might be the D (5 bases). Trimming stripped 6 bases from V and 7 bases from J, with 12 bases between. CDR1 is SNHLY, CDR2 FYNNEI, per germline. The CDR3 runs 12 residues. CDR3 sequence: CASSSTGREAFF. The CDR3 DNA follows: TGTGCCAGCAGCTCTACGGGGCGTGAAGCTTTCTTT.

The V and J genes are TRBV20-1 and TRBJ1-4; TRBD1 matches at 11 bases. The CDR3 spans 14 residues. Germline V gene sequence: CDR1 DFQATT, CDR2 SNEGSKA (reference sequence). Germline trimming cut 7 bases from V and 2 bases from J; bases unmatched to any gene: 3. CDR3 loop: CSVRTGGTNEKLFF. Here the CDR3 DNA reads TGCAGTGTCAGGACAGGGGGCACTAATGAAAAACTGTTTTTT.

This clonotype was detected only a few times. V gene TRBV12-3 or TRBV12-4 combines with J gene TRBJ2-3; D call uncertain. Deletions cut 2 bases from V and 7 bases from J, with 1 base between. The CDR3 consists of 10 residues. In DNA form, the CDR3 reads TGTGCCAGCAGTTTAAATACGCAGTATTTT. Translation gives CASSLNTQYF.

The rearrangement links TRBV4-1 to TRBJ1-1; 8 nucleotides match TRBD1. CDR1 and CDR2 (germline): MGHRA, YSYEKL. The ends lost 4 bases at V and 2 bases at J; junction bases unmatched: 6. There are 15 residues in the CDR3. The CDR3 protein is CASSPRQGRNTEAFF. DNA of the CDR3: TGCGCCAGCAGCCCGAGACAGGGGCGTAACACTGAAGCTTTCTTT.

The CDR3 loop is CATSRDRGQGFTEAFF. CDR3 DNA: TGTGCCACCAGCAGAGATCGGGGACAGGGGTTCACTGAAGCTTTCTTT. This chain uses TRBV15 with TRBJ1-1, with 10 positions matching TRBD1. The germline gives CDR1 LNHNV, CDR2 YYDKDF (reference sequence). CDR3 size: 16 residues. V shed 0 bases and J 4 bases; nucleotides not matched to a gene: 5.

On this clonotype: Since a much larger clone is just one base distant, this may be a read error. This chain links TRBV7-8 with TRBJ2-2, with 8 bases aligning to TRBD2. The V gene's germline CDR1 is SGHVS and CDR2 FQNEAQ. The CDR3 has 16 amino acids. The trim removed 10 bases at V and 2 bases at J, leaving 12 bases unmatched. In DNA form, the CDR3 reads TGTGCCACCACCGATGCGGGGGGTCTTAACACCGGGGAGCTGTTTTTT. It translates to CATTDAGGLNTGELFF.

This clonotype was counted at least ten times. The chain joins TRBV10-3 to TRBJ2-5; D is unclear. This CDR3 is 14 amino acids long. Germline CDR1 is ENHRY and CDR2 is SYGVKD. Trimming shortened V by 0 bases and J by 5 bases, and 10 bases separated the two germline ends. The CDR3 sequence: CAISESEKGETQYF. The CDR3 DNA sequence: TGTGCCATCAGTGAGTCGGAGAAGGGCGAGACCCAGTACTTC.

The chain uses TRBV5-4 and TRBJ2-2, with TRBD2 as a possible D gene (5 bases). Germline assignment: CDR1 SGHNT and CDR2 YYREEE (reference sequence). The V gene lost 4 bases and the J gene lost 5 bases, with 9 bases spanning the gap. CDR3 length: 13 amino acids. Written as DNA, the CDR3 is TGTGCCAGCAGCAAGGACTCGACCGGGGAGCTGTTTTTT. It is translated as CASSKDSTGELFF.

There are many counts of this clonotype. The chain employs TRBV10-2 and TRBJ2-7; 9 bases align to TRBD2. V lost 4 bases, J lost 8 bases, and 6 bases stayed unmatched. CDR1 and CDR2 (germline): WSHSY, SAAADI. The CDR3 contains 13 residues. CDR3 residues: CASSANPSGKQYV. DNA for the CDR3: TGCGCCAGCAGTGCCAACCCTAGCGGGAAGCAGTACGTC.

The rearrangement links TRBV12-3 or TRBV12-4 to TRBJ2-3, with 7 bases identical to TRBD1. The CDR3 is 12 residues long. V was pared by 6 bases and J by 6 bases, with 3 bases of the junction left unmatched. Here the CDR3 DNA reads TGTGCCAGCAGAGGGGGCGGCGATACGCAGTATTTT. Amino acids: CASRGGGDTQYF.

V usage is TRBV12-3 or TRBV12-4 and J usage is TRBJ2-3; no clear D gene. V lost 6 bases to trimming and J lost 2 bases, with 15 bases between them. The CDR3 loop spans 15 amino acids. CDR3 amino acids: CASSPRPPVTDTQYF. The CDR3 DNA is TGTGCCAGCAGCCCCAGGCCTCCGGTCACAGATACGCAGTATTTT.

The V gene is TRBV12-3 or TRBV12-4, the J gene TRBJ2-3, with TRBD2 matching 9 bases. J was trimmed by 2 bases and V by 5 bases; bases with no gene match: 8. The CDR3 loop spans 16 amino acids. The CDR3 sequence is CASSRRTSDPTDTQYF. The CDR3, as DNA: TGTGCCAGCAGTAGACGGACTAGCGACCCCACAGATACGCAGTATTTT.

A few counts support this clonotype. CDR3 coding DNA: TGCAGTGCTAGACTATCGGGGAAGGGACTAGCGGGCCTCAATGAGCAGTTCTTC. Its translation: CSARLSGKGLAGLNEQFF. This chain joins TRBV20-1 and TRBJ2-1; 12 bases are shared with TRBD2. The CDR3 sequence is 18 residues long. J was trimmed by 6 bases and V by 2 bases; bases with no gene match: 14. Per germline, CDR1 DFQATT and CDR2 SNEGSKA (reference sequence).

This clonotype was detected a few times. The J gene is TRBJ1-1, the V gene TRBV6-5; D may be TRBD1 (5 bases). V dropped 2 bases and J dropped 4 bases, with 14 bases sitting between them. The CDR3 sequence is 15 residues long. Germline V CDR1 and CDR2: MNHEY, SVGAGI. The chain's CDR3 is CASSYGARRGTEAFF. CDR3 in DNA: TGTGCCAGCAGTTACGGGGCCCGAAGGGGCACTGAAGCTTTCTTT.

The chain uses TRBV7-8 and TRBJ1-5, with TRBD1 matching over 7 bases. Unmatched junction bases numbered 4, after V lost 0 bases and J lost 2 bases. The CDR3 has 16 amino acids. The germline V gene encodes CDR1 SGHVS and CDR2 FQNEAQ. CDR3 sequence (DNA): TGTGCCAGCAGCTTAGCAGGGGGCGCAGGCAATCAGCCCCAGCATTTT. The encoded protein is CASSLAGGAGNQPQHF.

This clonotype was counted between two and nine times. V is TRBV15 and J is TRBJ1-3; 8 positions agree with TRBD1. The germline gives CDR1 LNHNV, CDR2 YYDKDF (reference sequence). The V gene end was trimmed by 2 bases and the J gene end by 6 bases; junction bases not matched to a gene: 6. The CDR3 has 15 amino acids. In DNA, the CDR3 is TGTGCCACCAGCAGATCGGGACAGGAAAAAAACACCATATATTTT. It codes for CATSRSGQEKNTIYF. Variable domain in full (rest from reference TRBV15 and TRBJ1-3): DAMVIQNPRYQVTQFGKPVTLSCSQTLNHNVMYWYQQKSSQAPKLLFHYYDKDFNNEADTPDNFQSRRPNTSFCFLDIRSPGLGDTAMYLCATSRSGQEKNTIYFGEGSWLTVV.

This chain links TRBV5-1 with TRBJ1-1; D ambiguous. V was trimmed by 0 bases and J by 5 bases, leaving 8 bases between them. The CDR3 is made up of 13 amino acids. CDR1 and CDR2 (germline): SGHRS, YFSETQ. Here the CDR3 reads CASSLAPGTEAFF. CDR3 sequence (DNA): TGCGCCAGCAGCTTGGCCCCTGGGACTGAAGCTTTCTTT.

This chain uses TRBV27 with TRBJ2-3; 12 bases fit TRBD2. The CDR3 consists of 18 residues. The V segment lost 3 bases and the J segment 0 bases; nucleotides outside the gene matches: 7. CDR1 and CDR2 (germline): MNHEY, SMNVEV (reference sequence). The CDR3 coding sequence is TGTGCCAGCAGTTTGTGGAAGACTAGCGGGGGTAGCACAGATACGCAGTATTTT. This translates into CASSLWKTSGGSTDTQYF.

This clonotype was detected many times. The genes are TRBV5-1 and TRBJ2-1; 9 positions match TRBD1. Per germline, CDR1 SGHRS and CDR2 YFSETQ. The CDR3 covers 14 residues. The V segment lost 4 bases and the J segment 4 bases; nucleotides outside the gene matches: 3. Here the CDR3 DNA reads TGCGCCAGCAGCCCGGGACAGGGTTACAATGAGCAGTTCTTC. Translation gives CASSPGQGYNEQFF.

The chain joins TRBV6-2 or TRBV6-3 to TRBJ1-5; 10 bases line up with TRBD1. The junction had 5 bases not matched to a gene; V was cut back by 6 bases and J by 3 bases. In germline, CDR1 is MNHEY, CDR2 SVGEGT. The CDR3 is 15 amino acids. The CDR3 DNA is TGTGCCAGCAGACCGGGACAGGGGTTCAATCAGCCCCAGCATTTT. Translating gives CASRPGQGFNQPQHF.

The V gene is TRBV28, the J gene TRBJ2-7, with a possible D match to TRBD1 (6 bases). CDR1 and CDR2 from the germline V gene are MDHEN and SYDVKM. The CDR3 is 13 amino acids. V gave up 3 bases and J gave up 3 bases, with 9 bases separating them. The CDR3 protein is CASSFRGGYEQYV. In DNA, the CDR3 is TGTGCCAGCAGTTTCAGGGGTGGCTACGAGCAGTACGTC.

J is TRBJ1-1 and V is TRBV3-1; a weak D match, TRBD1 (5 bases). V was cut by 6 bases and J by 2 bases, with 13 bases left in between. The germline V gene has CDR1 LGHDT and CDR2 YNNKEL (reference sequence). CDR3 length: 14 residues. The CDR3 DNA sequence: TGTGCCAGCAGACCGGCGCAGGGTAACACTGAAGCTTTCTTT. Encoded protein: CASRPAQGNTEAFF.

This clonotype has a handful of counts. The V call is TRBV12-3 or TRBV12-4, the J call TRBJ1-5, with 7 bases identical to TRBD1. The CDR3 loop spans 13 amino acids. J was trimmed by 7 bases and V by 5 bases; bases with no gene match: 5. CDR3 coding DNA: TGTGCCAGCAGTGCGACAGGGCAACAGCCCCAGCATTTT. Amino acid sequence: CASSATGQQPQHF.

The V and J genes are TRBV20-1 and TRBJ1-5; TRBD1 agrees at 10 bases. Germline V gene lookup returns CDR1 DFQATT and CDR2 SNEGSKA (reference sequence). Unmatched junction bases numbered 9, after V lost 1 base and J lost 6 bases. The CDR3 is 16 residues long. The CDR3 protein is CSARARDRGNLQPQHF. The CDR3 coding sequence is TGCAGTGCTAGAGCAAGGGACAGGGGCAACCTTCAGCCCCAGCATTTT.